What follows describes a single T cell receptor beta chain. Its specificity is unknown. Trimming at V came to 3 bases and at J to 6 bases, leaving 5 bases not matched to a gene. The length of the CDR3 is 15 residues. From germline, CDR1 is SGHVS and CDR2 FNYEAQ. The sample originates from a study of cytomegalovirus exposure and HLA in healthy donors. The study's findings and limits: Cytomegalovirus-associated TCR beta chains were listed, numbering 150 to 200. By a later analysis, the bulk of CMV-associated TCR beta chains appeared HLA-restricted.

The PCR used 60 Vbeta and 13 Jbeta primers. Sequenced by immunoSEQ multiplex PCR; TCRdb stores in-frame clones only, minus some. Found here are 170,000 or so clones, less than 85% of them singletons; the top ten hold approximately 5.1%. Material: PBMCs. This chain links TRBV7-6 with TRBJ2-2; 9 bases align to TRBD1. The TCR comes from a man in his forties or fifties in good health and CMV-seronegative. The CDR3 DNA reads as TGTGCCAGCAGCTTTGGGACAGGGAGGTCCGGGGAGCTGTTTTTT. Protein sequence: CASSFGTGRSGELFF.